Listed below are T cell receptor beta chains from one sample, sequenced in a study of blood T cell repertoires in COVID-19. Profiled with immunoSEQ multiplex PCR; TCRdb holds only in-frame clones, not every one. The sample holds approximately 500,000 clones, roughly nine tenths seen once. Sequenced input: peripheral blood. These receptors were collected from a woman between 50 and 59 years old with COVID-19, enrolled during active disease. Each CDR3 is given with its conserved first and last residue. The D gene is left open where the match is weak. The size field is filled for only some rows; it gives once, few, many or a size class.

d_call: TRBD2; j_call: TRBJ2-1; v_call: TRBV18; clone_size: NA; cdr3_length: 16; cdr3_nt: TGTGCCAGCTCACCAGAAGGCGGGGGTAACTGGGATGAGCAGTTCTTC; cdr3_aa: CASSPEGGGNWDEQFF
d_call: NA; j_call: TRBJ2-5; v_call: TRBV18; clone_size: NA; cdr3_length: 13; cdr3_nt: TGTGCCAGCTCACCAACAGGGACGGGGACCCAGTACTTC; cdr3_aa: CASSPTGTGTQYF
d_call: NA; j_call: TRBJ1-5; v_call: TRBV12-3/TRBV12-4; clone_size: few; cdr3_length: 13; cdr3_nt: TGTGCCAGCAGTTTAGGCCCTAGCGCGGCCCAGCATTTT; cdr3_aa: CASSLGPSAAQHF
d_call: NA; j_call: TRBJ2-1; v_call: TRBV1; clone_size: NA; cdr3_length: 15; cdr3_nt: TGCACCAGCAGCCAAGAGATAGCGGTTTACAATGAGCAGTTCTTC; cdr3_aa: CTSSQEIAVYNEQFF
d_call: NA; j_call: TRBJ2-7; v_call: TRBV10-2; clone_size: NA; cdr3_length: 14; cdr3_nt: TGCGCCAGCAGTGGCAGTTTAAGGTCGGGCGAGCAGTACTTC; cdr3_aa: CASSGSLRSGEQYF
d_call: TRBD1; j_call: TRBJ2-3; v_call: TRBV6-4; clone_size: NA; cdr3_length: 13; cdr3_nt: TGTGCCAGCAGGGAGACAGGGTCAGATACGCAGTATTTT; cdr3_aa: CASRETGSDTQYF
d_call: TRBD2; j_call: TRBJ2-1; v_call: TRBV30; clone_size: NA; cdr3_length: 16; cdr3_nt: TGTGCCTGGGATCCCCCGGGGGGGCGCCCGGACAATGAGCAGTTCTTC; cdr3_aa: CAWDPPGGRPDNEQFF
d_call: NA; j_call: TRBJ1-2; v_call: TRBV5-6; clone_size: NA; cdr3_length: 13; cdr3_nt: TGTGCCAGCAGCAGCGGGCTTCAGGGTGGCTACACCTTC; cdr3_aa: CASSSGLQGGYTF
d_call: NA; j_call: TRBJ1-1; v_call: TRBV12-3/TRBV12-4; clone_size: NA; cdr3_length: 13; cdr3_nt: TGTGCCAGCAGTTTATCGGGTGGGACTGAAGCTTTCTTT; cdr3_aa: CASSLSGGTEAFF
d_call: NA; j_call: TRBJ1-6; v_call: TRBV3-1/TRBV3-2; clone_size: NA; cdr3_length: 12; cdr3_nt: TGTGCCAGCAGCCAAGAATCGTCACCCCTCCACTTT; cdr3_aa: CASSQESSPLHF
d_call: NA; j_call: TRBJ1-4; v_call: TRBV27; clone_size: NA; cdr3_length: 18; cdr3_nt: TGTGCCAGCAGTTTAATATTGCCAAGGGGTACAACTAATGAAAAACTGTTTTTT; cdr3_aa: CASSLILPRGTTNEKLFF
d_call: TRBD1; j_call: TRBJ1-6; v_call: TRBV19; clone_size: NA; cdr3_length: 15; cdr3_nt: TGTGCCAGTACCGAAACAGGGGTCCGAAATTCACCCCTCCACTTT; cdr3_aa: CASTETGVRNSPLHF
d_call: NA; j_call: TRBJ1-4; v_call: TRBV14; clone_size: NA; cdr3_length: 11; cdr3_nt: TGTGCCAGCAGCTCCCGGGGAAAACTGTTTTTT; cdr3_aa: CASSSRGKLFF
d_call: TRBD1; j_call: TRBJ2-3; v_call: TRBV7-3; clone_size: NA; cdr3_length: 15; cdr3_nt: TGTGCCAGCAGCTCAACCGGGACAGCAGCAGATACGCAGTATTTT; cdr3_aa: CASSSTGTAADTQYF
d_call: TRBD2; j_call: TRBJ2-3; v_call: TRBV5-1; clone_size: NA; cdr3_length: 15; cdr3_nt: TGCGCCAGCAAAAATTCGGCGGGGGAAGGAGATACGCAGTATTTT; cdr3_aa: CASKNSAGEGDTQYF
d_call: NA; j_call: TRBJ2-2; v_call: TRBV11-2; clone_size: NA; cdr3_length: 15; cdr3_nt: TGTGCCAGCAGCTTAGGCGGGGTGAACACCGGGGAGCTGTTTTTT; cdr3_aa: CASSLGGVNTGELFF
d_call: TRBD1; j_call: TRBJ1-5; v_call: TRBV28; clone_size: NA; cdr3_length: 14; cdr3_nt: TGTGCCAGCAGTTCACAGGGGGCCCATCAGCCCCAGCATTTT; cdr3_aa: CASSSQGAHQPQHF
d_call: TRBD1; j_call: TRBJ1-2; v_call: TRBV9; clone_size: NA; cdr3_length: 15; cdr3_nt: TGTGCCAGCAGCGTTAATCCGACAGGGGTCTATGGCTACACCTTC; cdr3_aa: CASSVNPTGVYGYTF
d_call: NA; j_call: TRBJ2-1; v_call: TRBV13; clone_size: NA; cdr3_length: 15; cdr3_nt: TGTGCCAGCAGCTTAGAATTCGGGACTGCGGGCGAGCAGTTCTTC; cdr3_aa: CASSLEFGTAGEQFF
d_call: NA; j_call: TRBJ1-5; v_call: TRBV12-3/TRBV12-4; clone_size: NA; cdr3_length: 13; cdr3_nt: TGTGCCAGCAGTTTTGGGGAACAGGCCCAGAAGCATTTT; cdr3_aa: CASSFGEQAQKHF
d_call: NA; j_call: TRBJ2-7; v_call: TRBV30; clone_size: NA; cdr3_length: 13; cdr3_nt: TGTGCCTGGGGAAGAGGTTCTCCCTACGAGCAGTACTTC; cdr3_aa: CAWGRGSPYEQYF
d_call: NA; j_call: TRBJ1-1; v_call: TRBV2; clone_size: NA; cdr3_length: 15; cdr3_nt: TGTGCCAGCAGTCCTGGGACATACGAGGCCACTGAAGCTTTCTTT; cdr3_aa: CASSPGTYEATEAFF